This entry lists 21 T cell receptor beta chains sequenced from one sample in a study of control samples from healthy donors and cancer patients. Here immunoSEQ multiplex PCR was the method, and the copy in TCRdb shows in-frame clones only, minus some. This table has 100,000 to 150,000 clones, over 75% appearing once. The sequenced material came from blood. All receptors come from a man younger than 35 in good health.

The genes are TRBV11-3 and TRBJ2-1; TRBD2 aligns across 13 bases. This CDR3 is built from 16 residues. Germline V gene lookup returns CDR1 SGHNT and CDR2 YENEEA. The V gene end was trimmed by 4 bases and the J gene end by 4 bases; junction bases not matched to a gene: 4. CDR3 DNA: TGTGCCAGCAGCTCCCGGACTAGCGGGGGTTACAATGAGCAGTTCTTC. It translates to CASSSRTSGGYNEQFF.

The chain is built from TRBV5-1 and TRBJ2-1, with D possibly being TRBD1 (6 bases). The CDR3 sequence is 16 residues long. Deletions cut 0 bases from V and 6 bases from J, with 16 bases between. Germline V CDR1 and CDR2: SGHRS, YFSETQ. In nucleotides, the CDR3 is TGCGCCAGCAGCTTGGAGGGTGGCCAGGGGCGCAATGAGCAGTTCTTC. It specifies CASSLEGGQGRNEQFF.

This clone was counted a few times. This chain links TRBV14 with TRBJ2-3, with 13 bases matching TRBD2. J lost 1 base, V lost 2 bases, and 12 bases had no gene match. Per the germline V gene, CDR1 is SGHDN and CDR2 is FVKESK. The CDR3 covers 20 residues. As DNA, the CDR3 is TGTGCCAGCAGCCAATTTGCACTAGCGGGAGGGGCCGGTGGCACAGATACGCAGTATTTT. Its translation is CASSQFALAGGAGGTDTQYF.

The V and J genes are TRBV27 and TRBJ1-1; D is perhaps TRBD1 (5 bases). CDR1 and CDR2 from the germline V gene are MNHEY and SMNVEV (reference sequence). CDR3 length: 15 residues. Trimming removed 0 bases from V and 4 bases from J, with 12 bases in between. The CDR3 region has the DNA TGTGCCAGCAGTTTATCGAGGGAGGGACGCACTGAAGCTTTCTTT. This translates into CASSLSREGRTEAFF.

Written as DNA, the CDR3 is TGTGCCAGCAGTTTGAATGCAGGGTGGACCTACGAGCAGTACTTC. Amino acids: CASSLNAGWTYEQYF. The chain combines TRBV27 with TRBJ2-7; D possibly corresponds to TRBD1 (5 bases). CDR1 and CDR2 from the germline V gene are MNHEY and SMNVEV (reference sequence). V gave up 3 bases and J gave up 2 bases, with 14 bases separating them. The CDR3 sequence is 15 residues long.

Written as DNA, the CDR3 is TGTGCCAGCAGCCAAGGAAATAATCAGCCCCAGCATTTT. It translates to CASSQGNNQPQHF. The chain employs TRBV3-1 (or the pseudogene TRBV3-2) and TRBJ1-5; no clear D. The V and J ends lost 1 base and 4 bases respectively, with 5 bases between them. Looked up from germline, CDR1 is LGHDT and CDR2 is YNNKEL (reference sequence). The length of the CDR3 is 13 residues.

V gene TRBV5-4 combines with J gene TRBJ2-7; D is unclear. The germline V gene encodes CDR1 SGHNT and CDR2 YYREEE (reference sequence). With 0 bases removed from V and 0 bases from J, the gap between germline ends came to 13 bases. CDR3 size: 16 residues. The CDR3 DNA sequence: TGTGCCAGCAGCTTGGATCGCGAGCGCAGCTCCTACGAGCAGTACTTC. Translation: CASSLDRERSSYEQYF.

The chain couples TRBV28 to TRBJ1-4, with 10 bases aligning to TRBD1. CDR3 length: 18 amino acids. J lost 0 bases, V lost 4 bases, and 8 bases had no gene match. Germline V lookup: CDR1 MDHEN, CDR2 SYDVKM. The CDR3 region is CASSSPGQGQSTNEKLFF. CDR3 bases: TGTGCCAGCAGTTCCCCGGGACAGGGGCAGTCAACTAATGAAAAACTGTTTTTT.

The V gene is TRBV7-2, the J gene TRBJ2-5; 7 nucleotides line up with TRBD1. The CDR3 sequence is 13 residues long. Germline V gene lookup returns CDR1 SGHTA and CDR2 FQGNSA. V was pared by 5 bases and J by 6 bases, with 6 bases of the junction left unmatched. The CDR3 region has the DNA TGTGCCAGCAGCGAAGGGACAGCAAAGACCCAGTACTTC. As protein: CASSEGTAKTQYF.

V is TRBV27 and J is TRBJ1-5; 8 bases match TRBD1. Germline trimming cut 5 bases from V and 4 bases from J; bases unmatched to any gene: 7. The germline CDR1 and CDR2 sequences are MNHEY and SMNVEV (reference sequence). CDR3 length: 15 amino acids. The CDR3 spells CASSRWTGRNQPQHF. For the CDR3, the DNA is TGTGCCAGCAGTCGATGGACAGGGAGGAATCAGCCCCAGCATTTT.

The CDR3 loop is CASSPSDAGPGDEQFF. The CDR3 region has the DNA TGTGCCAGTAGTCCCTCCGATGCGGGCCCAGGGGATGAGCAGTTCTTC. This rearrangement joins TRBV19 to TRBJ2-1; weak D call: TRBD1 (6 bases). The V end lost 5 bases, the J end lost 8 bases, and 22 bases lay between the germline ends. This CDR3 is 16 amino acids long. The germline V gene has CDR1 LNHDA and CDR2 SQIVND (reference sequence).

The gene calls are TRBV3-1 (or the pseudogene TRBV3-2) and TRBJ2-2; 10 bases are a match to TRBD2. The CDR3 is 17 residues long. Germline CDR1 reads LGHDT; CDR2 reads YNNKEL (reference sequence). J lost 1 base, V lost 4 bases, and 6 bases had no gene match. The CDR3 loop is CASSPLRTSGNTGELFF. CDR3 coding DNA: TGTGCCAGCAGCCCACTTCGGACTAGCGGGAACACCGGGGAGCTGTTTTTT.

A word on this clone: No DNA is shown, since the ends of the CDR3 on it are uncertain; the CDR3 is the one TCRdb lists. The chain is built from TRBV9 and TRBJ1-2. Counting both end residues, the CDR3 totals 11 amino acids. The V gene's germline CDR1 is SGDLS and CDR2 YYNGEE. CDR3 in amino acids: CASSVGRGTTF.

The chain recombines TRBV6-2 or TRBV6-3 with TRBJ1-2, with D tentatively TRBD1 (5 bases). Germline-derived CDR1 and CDR2 are MNHEY and SVGEGT. The CDR3 loop spans 14 amino acids. V was shortened by 5 bases and J by 3 bases, with 13 bases between the two germline ends. The CDR3 protein is CASSTTARDYGYTF. The CDR3 bases are TGTGCCAGCAGTACGACAGCGAGGGACTATGGCTACACCTTC.

V gene TRBV6-5 combines with J gene TRBJ2-3; no reliable D call. Germline V gives CDR1 MNHEY, CDR2 SVGAGI. The CDR3 loop spans 11 amino acids. V lost 11 bases and J lost 0, with 6 bases in between. The CDR3 nucleotides read TGTGCCCCCCGGAGCACAGATACGCAGTATTTT. It translates to CAPRSTDTQYF.

This rearrangement joins TRBV7-9 to TRBJ2-7; weak D call: TRBD1 (5 bases). CDR1 and CDR2 (germline): SEHNR, FQNEAQ (reference sequence). Trimming stripped 7 bases from V and 4 bases from J, with 17 bases between. This CDR3 is 14 amino acids long. CDR3 sequence: CASNPAGNLYEQYF. CDR3 nucleotides: TGTGCCAGCAACCCAGCAGGGAATCTTTACGAGCAGTACTTC.

V gene TRBV6-5 combines with J gene TRBJ2-5; 10 bases map to TRBD1. The CDR3 sequence is 14 residues long. The V gene's germline CDR1 is MNHEY and CDR2 SVGAGI. V dropped 7 bases and J dropped 4; count of bases not matched to a gene: 6. DNA of the CDR3: TGTGCCAGCACCCGGACAGGGGGATTAGAGACCCAGTACTTC. It specifies CASTRTGGLETQYF.

This chain joins TRBV6-1 and TRBJ2-7; 8 nucleotides agree with TRBD2. This CDR3 comprises 16 residues. Germline-derived CDR1 and CDR2 are MNHNS and SASEGT. V was clipped by 4 bases and J by 4 bases; unmatched bases: 12. The CDR3 sequence is CASSAEVLRGGYEQYF. As DNA, the CDR3 is TGTGCCAGCAGTGCTGAAGTCCTCCGGGGGGGGTACGAGCAGTACTTC.

This clone was counted only a few times. J is TRBJ2-1 and V is TRBV3-1 (or the pseudogene TRBV3-2); D is ambiguous. Germline assignment: CDR1 LGHDT and CDR2 YNNKEL (reference sequence). With 2 bases removed from V and 6 bases from J, the gap between germline ends came to 8 bases. The CDR3 consists of 13 residues. DNA for the CDR3: TGTGCCAGCAGCCAATATAGGAGCAATGAGCAGTTCTTC. Its protein is CASSQYRSNEQFF.

V usage is TRBV19 and J usage is TRBJ2-3, with a weak D call TRBD1 (5 bases). The V gene's germline CDR1 is LNHDA and CDR2 SQIVND (reference sequence). This CDR3 comprises 15 residues. V shed 5 bases and J shed 3 bases, with 15 bases lying between them. The CDR3 DNA reads TGTGCCAGTAGTCCTCAGGGCCCTAGGACAGATACGCAGTATTTT. Residues: CASSPQGPRTDTQYF.

The chain joins TRBV23-1 to TRBJ1-4; D remains unclear. TRBV23-1 is an ORF for which the function is uncertain. V gave up 1 base and J gave up 5 bases, with 14 bases separating them. The CDR3 runs 16 residues. CDR3 nucleotide sequence: TGCGCCAGCAGTCAATACAGAGTCGCTGTAAATGAAAAACTGTTTTTT. It is translated as CASSQYRVAVNEKLFF.